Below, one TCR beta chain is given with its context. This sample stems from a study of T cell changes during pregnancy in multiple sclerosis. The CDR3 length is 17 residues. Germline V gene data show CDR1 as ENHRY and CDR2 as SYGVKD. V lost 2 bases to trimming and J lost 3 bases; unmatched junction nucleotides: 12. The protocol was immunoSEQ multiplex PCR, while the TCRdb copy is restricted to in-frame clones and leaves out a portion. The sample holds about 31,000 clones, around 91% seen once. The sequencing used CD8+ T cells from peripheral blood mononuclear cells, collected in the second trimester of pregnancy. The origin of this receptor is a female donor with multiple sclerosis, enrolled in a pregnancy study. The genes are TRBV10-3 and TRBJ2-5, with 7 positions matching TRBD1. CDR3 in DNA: TGTGCCATCAGTGAGACTTACACCGGGACAGAGAAAGAGACCCAGTACTTC. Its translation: CAISETYTGTEKETQYF.